The 12 T cell receptor beta chains in this list originate from one sample, sequenced in a study of molecular identifiers for immune sequencing clone quantification. MiXCR, applied by TCRdb to the PCR reads, yields one record per CDR3 protein. The table has about 640,000 distinct CDR3 sequences, roughly 21% seen once. The sequenced sample was naive CD8+ T cells from blood, with Jurkat cell RNA spiked in. Subset in this sample: FACS-sorted CD8+CD4-CCR7+CD45RA+ naive T cells. The origin of the receptors is a human donor in good health. Some libraries in this study had Jurkat cell RNA spiked in.

Many counts were recorded for this clonotype. V is TRBV4-3 and J is TRBJ2-7; D assignment may be TRBD1 or TRBD2 (5 bases each). This CDR3 is built from 15 residues. Trimming shortened V by 0 bases and J by 7 bases, and 16 bases separated the two germline ends. Germline V CDR1 and CDR2: LGHNA, YSLEER. The CDR3: CASSQEGDRNREQYF. As DNA, the CDR3 is TGCGCCAGCAGCCAAGAAGGGGACCGAAACCGGGAGCAGTACTTC.

This clonotype occurred many times. This chain links TRBV7-9 with TRBJ2-3; D is uncertain. The CDR3 spans 14 residues. Germline CDR1 and CDR2: SEHNR and FQNEAQ (reference sequence). Trimming removed 2 bases from V and 3 bases from J, with 9 bases in between. The CDR3 DNA sequence: TGTGCCAGCAGCTTAAGGGTTGATACAGATACGCAGTATTTT. The encoded protein is CASSLRVDTDTQYF.

V is TRBV4-3 and J is TRBJ2-5; D not resolved. CDR3 size: 15 residues. CDR1 and CDR2 from the germline V gene are LGHNA and YSLEER. Trimming removed 0 bases from V and 5 bases from J, with 13 bases in between. The CDR3 DNA reads TGCGCCAGCAGCCAAGATTTCGAGGCCTGGGAGACCCAGTACTTC. It translates to CASSQDFEAWETQYF.

This clonotype showed up many times. The chain joins TRBV25-1 to TRBJ2-2; D not certain. V lost 6 bases and J 6 bases, leaving 14 bases between the germline ends. This CDR3 has 14 amino acids. Per the germline V gene, CDR1 is MGHDK and CDR2 is SYGVNS. CDR3 loop: CASSQRGISGELFF. CDR3 DNA sequence: TGTGCCAGCAGCCAGCGAGGAATTTCCGGGGAGCTGTTTTTT.

As regards this clonotype: A read error may be the cause here, since a much bigger clone is one base away. The chain recombines TRBV18 with TRBJ1-2; 8 bases align to TRBD1. Unmatched junction bases numbered 5, after V lost 4 bases and J lost 4 bases. The CDR3 totals 14 residues. Germline CDR1 KGHSH, CDR2 LQKENI. The CDR3, as DNA: TGTGCCAGCTCACGGGGGACAGGAGCCTATGGCTACACCTTC. Its translation: CASSRGTGAYGYTF.

This clonotype occurred many times. V gene TRBV10-3 combines with J gene TRBJ2-5; D gene uncertain. The germline CDR1 and CDR2 sequences are ENHRY and SYGVKD. V lost 0 bases, J lost 3 bases, and 8 bases lay in between. The CDR3 runs 14 residues. The CDR3 coding sequence is TGTGCCATCAGTGAGTCGACTCTGGAAGAGACCCAGTACTTC. Encoded protein: CAISESTLEETQYF.

Concerning this clonotype: This could be a read error, since a much larger clone is one nucleotide away. J is TRBJ2-7 and V is TRBV10-3, with D unclear. Trimming shortened V by 6 bases and J by 3 bases, and 12 bases separated the two germline ends. This CDR3 has 13 amino acids. Germline loops: CDR1 ENHRY, CDR2 SYGVKD. CDR3 sequence reads: CAIRPEDLYEQYF. The DNA for the CDR3 is TGTGCCATCAGGCCCGAGGACCTCTACGAGCAGTACTTC.

This clonotype was found many times. This chain joins TRBV7-9 and TRBJ1-3, with TRBD1 as a possible D gene (6 bases). CDR1 and CDR2 from the germline V gene are SEHNR and FQNEAQ (reference sequence). The ends were cut back, 0 bases at V and 0 bases at J, with 12 bases in the middle. This CDR3 spans 17 amino acids. CDR3 bases: TGTGCCAGCAGCTTAGCGGATGCGACAGGCTCTGGAAACACCATATATTTT. Translated, it gives CASSLADATGSGNTIYF.

The table lists this clonotype with many counts. The chain has TRBV28 and TRBJ1-1; D gene unclear. In germline, CDR1 is MDHEN, CDR2 SYDVKM. V lost 7 bases and J lost 5, with 14 bases in between. The CDR3 covers 13 residues. CDR3 in amino acids: CASTFHPGTEAFF. DNA for the CDR3: TGTGCCAGCACTTTCCATCCGGGGACTGAAGCTTTCTTT.

This clonotype was observed many times. The chain combines TRBV10-3 with TRBJ1-1; D is undetermined. V lost 0 bases to trimming and J lost 11 bases, with 7 bases between them. The CDR3 length is 11 residues. CDR1 ENHRY and CDR2 SYGVKD come from the germline V gene. The CDR3 DNA reads as TGTGCCATCAGTGAGTCGACTCAGGCTTTCTTT. Translating it yields CAISESTQAFF.

Concerning this clonotype: A read error may explain this, as a much larger clone is one base away. The CDR3 loop is CASSEDRTGVSEQSF. CDR3 nucleotide sequence: TGTGCCAGCAGTGAAGATAGGACAGGGGTTAGTGAGCAGTCCTTC. V is TRBV6-1 and J is TRBJ2-1, with 9 bases fitting TRBD1. The CDR3 runs 15 residues. Germline V CDR1 and CDR2: MNHNS, SASEGT.

This clonotype has at least ten counts. This chain joins TRBV4-1 and TRBJ2-7; D unclear. The CDR3 extends over 14 amino acids. V was clipped by 2 bases and J by 4 bases, with 12 bases between them. Germline CDR1 MGHRA, CDR2 YSYEKL. CDR3 sequence reads: CASSQQVLGYEQYF. CDR3 coding DNA: TGCGCCAGCAGCCAACAGGTATTAGGGTACGAGCAGTACTTC.